Each of the 16 T cell receptor beta chains below was sequenced from the same sample in a study of cytotoxic CD8 clonotypes in ibrutinib-treated CLL. Here immunoSEQ multiplex PCR was the method, and the copy in TCRdb shows in-frame clones only, minus some. The sample lists approximately 130,000 clones, roughly 80% seen once, with 2.5% to 3.5% in the top ten. This specimen consisted of PBMCs, obtained after 24 months of ibrutinib treatment. Every receptor here comes from a human donor with chronic lymphocytic leukemia.

There are a few counts of this clone. The chain recombines TRBV18 with TRBJ1-6, with 9 bases fitting TRBD1. The CDR3 length is 16 residues. J gave up 9 bases and V 1 base, and 7 bases lay outside the gene matches. Per the germline V gene, CDR1 is KGHSH and CDR2 is LQKENI. The CDR3: CASSPLGQGGGSPLHF. The CDR3 DNA sequence: TGTGCCAGCTCACCACTGGGACAGGGAGGCGGTTCACCCCTCCACTTT. The full variable domain, in which reference TRBV18 and TRBJ1-6 provide the parts outside the CDR3, is NAGVMQNPRHLVRRRGQEARLRCSPMKGHSHVYWYRQLPEEGLKFMVYLQKENIIDESGMPKERFSAEFPKEGPSILRIQQVVRGDSAAYFCASSPLGQGGGSPLHFGNGTRLTVT.

The chain uses TRBV19 and TRBJ1-2; 7 positions match TRBD1. Germline CDR1 and CDR2: LNHDA and SQIVND (reference sequence). The V segment lost 2 bases and the J segment 3 bases; nucleotides outside the gene matches: 6. This CDR3 is built from 15 residues. CDR3 DNA: TGTGCCAGTAGTATACAGGGGGTGGTTGACTATGGCTACACCTTC. This translates into CASSIQGVVDYGYTF. Full variable domain (outside the CDR3, taken from reference TRBV19 and TRBJ1-2): DGGITQSPKYLFRKEGQNVTLSCEQNLNHDAMYWYRQDPGQGLRLIYYSQIVNDFQKGDIAEGYSVSREKKESFPLTVTSAQKNPTAFYLCASSIQGVVDYGYTFGSGTRLTVV.

CDR3 region: CASSQVGGVPVGANVLTF. The CDR3 coding sequence is TGTGCCAGCAGCCAAGTGGGAGGGGTACCGGTTGGGGCCAACGTCCTGACTTTC. This chain connects TRBV4-2 to TRBJ2-6; 7 nucleotides agree with TRBD2. The CDR3 consists of 18 residues. V lost 1 base and J lost 3; bases outside the gene matches: 9. The germline gives CDR1 LGHNA, CDR2 YNFKEQ.

The rearrangement links TRBV21-1 to TRBJ1-1. TRBV21-1 is a pseudogene segment. This CDR3 region has 14 residues. The CDR3 loop is CASSSPDQATEAFF. The CDR3 DNA follows: TGTGCCAGCAGCTCACCGGACCAGGCAACTGAAGCTTTCTTT.

V gene TRBV5-8 combines with J gene TRBJ1-4, with D perhaps TRBD1 (5 bases). Germline CDR1 SGHTS, CDR2 YDEGEE. This CDR3 region has 16 residues. Trimming shortened V by 0 bases and J by 3 bases, and 12 bases separated the two germline ends. CDR3: CASSLGGRGANEKLFF. Written as DNA, the CDR3 is TGTGCCAGCAGCTTGGGGGGGAGAGGCGCTAATGAAAAACTGTTTTTT.

V and J are TRBV19 and TRBJ2-7, with 7 positions matching TRBD1. The CDR3 is 15 residues long. Trimming at V came to 10 bases and at J to 5 bases, leaving 17 bases not matched to a gene. Germline V gives CDR1 LNHDA, CDR2 SQIVND (reference sequence). The CDR3 DNA reads as TGTGCCACCGCACCAGAGACAGGGATGTTCAACGAGCAGTACTTC. It is translated as CATAPETGMFNEQYF.

The chain is built from TRBV6-6 and TRBJ1-4; D unresolved. The CDR3 covers 13 residues. Trimming left V 10 bases short and J 6 bases short, with 15 bases between. Germline-derived CDR1 and CDR2 are MNHNY and SVGAGI (reference sequence). The CDR3 reads CATASGQDEKLFF. The CDR3 DNA follows: TGTGCCACCGCTTCGGGCCAAGATGAAAAACTGTTTTTT.

The gene calls are TRBV4-1 and TRBJ1-1; 7 nucleotides line up with TRBD1. V was clipped by 1 base and J by 4 bases; unmatched bases: 6. The CDR3 is 15 amino acids. Germline CDR1 MGHRA, CDR2 YSYEKL. In DNA form, the CDR3 reads TGCGCCAGCAGCCAAGGTAGGGGGCAGGGCACTGAAGCTTTCTTT. This sequence encodes CASSQGRGQGTEAFF.

The chain employs TRBV4-3 and TRBJ1-1; the match to TRBD1 covers 8 bases. The junction had 8 bases not matched to a gene; V was cut back by 4 bases and J by 4 bases. From germline, CDR1 is LGHNA and CDR2 YSLEER. This CDR3 spans 15 amino acids. CDR3 in amino acids: CASSRGTGRATEAFF. The DNA of the CDR3 is TGCGCCAGCAGCCGGGGGACAGGTCGGGCCACTGAAGCTTTCTTT.

This clone was counted a single time. The chain uses TRBV5-6 and TRBJ1-1, with TRBD1 as a possible D gene (5 bases). Trimming shortened V by 4 bases and J by 6 bases, and 19 bases separated the two germline ends. Per the germline V gene, CDR1 is SGHDT and CDR2 is YYEEEE. This CDR3 spans 15 amino acids. The CDR3 bases are TGTGCCAGCAGCGAGGGACCGCGCGAAGGAGCTGAAGCTTTCTTT. This sequence encodes CASSEGPREGAEAFF.

This rearrangement joins TRBV14 to TRBJ2-7; D remains ambiguous. Germline CDR1 reads SGHDN; CDR2 reads FVKESK. Trimming removed 1 base from V and 0 bases from J, with 10 bases in between. The CDR3 has 15 amino acids. The CDR3 region is CASSQGRSSSYEQYF. CDR3 in DNA: TGTGCCAGCAGCCAAGGCAGATCAAGCTCCTACGAGCAGTACTTC.

This rearrangement joins TRBV7-2 to TRBJ2-6, with TRBD1 matching over 7 bases. V lost 5 bases, J lost 2 bases, and 9 bases stayed unmatched. The CDR3 covers 17 residues. The germline CDR1 and CDR2 sequences are SGHTA and FQGNSA. The CDR3 spells CASSTRQGLAGANVLTF. CDR3 coding DNA: TGTGCCAGCAGCACCCGACAGGGCCTGGCTGGGGCCAACGTCCTGACTTTC.

The chain links TRBV30 to TRBJ1-1; TRBD1 matches at 8 bases. Germline V gene sequence: CDR1 GTSNPN, CDR2 SVGIG (reference sequence). The CDR3 sequence is 11 residues long. The V gene end was trimmed by 7 bases and the J gene end by 3 bases; junction bases not matched to a gene: 1. CDR3 nucleotide sequence: TGTGCCTCACAGGGGGACACTGAAGCTTTCTTT. This encodes CASQGDTEAFF.

The J gene is TRBJ2-7, the V gene TRBV7-6; possible D gene TRBD1, 5 bases. Per germline, CDR1 SGHVS and CDR2 FNYEAQ. V was shortened by 1 base and J by 1 base, with 11 bases between the two germline ends. CDR3 length equals 15 residues. The CDR3 nucleotides read TGTGCCAGCAGCTTAGGAGACAGCGTTTCCTACGAGCAGTACTTC. Translated, it gives CASSLGDSVSYEQYF.

The chain combines TRBV4-3 with TRBJ1-2; TRBD1 matches at 9 bases. From germline, CDR1 is LGHNA and CDR2 YSLEER. This CDR3 has 18 amino acids. V lost 2 bases and J lost 2; bases outside the gene matches: 12. Here the CDR3 reads CASSQLDRGNLLNYGYTF. The DNA of the CDR3 is TGCGCCAGCAGCCAACTGGACAGGGGCAATCTTCTAAACTATGGCTACACCTTC.

The chain links TRBV30 to TRBJ2-3; TRBD2 aligns across 8 bases. V was clipped by 4 bases and J by 7 bases; unmatched bases: 10. CDR3 length: 14 amino acids. Germline V gene sequence: CDR1 GTSNPN, CDR2 SVGIG (reference sequence). CDR3: CAWTLRGGPNTQYF. In DNA, the CDR3 is TGTGCCTGGACCCTGCGCGGGGGGCCTAATACGCAGTATTTT.